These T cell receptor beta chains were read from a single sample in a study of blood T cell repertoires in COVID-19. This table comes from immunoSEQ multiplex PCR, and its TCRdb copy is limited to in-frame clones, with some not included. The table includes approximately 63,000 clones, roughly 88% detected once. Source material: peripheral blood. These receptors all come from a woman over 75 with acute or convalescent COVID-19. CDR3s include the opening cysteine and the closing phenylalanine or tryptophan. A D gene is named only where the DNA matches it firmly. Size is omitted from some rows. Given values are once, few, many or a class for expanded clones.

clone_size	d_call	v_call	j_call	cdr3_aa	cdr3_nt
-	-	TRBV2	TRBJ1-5	CASSEELRQHF	TGTGCCAGCAGTGAGGAGCTTCGCCAGCATTTT
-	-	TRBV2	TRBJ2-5	CAIRSTGQETQYF	TGTGCCATCAGGAGTACAGGGCAAGAGACCCAGTACTTC
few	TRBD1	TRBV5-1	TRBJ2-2	CASSERQGRTGELFF	TGCGCCAGCAGCGAAAGACAGGGTCGGACCGGGGAGCTGTTTTTT
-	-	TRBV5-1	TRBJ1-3	CASSLAGGPGNTIYF	TGCGCCAGCAGCTTGGCCGGAGGGCCTGGAAACACCATATATTTT
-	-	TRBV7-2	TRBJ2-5	CASSSGAWLATLGETQYF	TGTGCCAGCAGCTCGGGTGCATGGCTAGCAACGCTCGGGGAGACCCAGTACTTC
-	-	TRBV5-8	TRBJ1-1	CASSFVAGTEAFF	TGTGCCAGCAGCTTCGTAGCAGGGACTGAAGCTTTCTTT
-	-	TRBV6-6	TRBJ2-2	CASSLKGLARNTGELFF	TGTGCCAGCAGTCTCAAGGGCCTAGCGAGGAACACCGGGGAGCTGTTTTTT
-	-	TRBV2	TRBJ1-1	CASSVYTEAFF	TGTGCCAGCAGTGTCTACACTGAAGCTTTCTTT
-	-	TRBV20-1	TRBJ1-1	CSASWQNTEAFF	TGCAGTGCTAGTTGGCAGAACACTGAAGCTTTCTTT
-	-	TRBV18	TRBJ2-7	CASSPPSGHDYEQYF	TGTGCCAGCTCACCACCGTCTGGACATGACTACGAGCAGTACTTC
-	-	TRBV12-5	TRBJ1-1	CASGSSGSAEAFF	TGTGCTAGTGGTTCATCGGGGAGTGCCGAAGCTTTCTTT
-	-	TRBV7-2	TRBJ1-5	CASSLVSGSGSQPQHF	TGTGCCAGCAGCTTAGTCAGTGGGTCGGGGAGTCAGCCCCAGCATTTT
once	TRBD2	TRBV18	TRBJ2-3	CASSPTSGSTDTQYF	TGTGCCAGCTCTCCCACTAGCGGGAGCACAGATACGCAGTATTTT
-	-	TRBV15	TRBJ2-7	CATSRGLAFSYEQYF	TGTGCCACCAGCAGAGGGCTAGCGTTCTCCTACGAGCAGTACTTC
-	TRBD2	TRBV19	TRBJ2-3	CASSIGPGGGTDTQYF	TGTGCCAGTAGTATAGGCCCGGGGGGGGGCACAGATACGCAGTATTTT
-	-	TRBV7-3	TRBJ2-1	CASSLEFGPNEQFF	TGTGCCAGCAGCTTAGAGTTTGGGCCCAATGAGCAGTTCTTC
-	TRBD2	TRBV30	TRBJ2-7	CAWSVSGGIYEQYF	TGTGCCTGGAGTGTTAGCGGGGGGATCTACGAGCAGTACTTC
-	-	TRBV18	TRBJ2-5	CASSATVEEETQYF	TGTGCCAGCTCAGCAACCGTAGAGGAAGAGACCCAGTACTTC
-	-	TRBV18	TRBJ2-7	CASHEGSSYEQYF	TGTGCCAGCCATGAGGGATCCTCCTACGAGCAGTACTTC
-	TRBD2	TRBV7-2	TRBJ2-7	CASSSGTSWGQYF	TGTGCCAGCAGCTCCGGGACTAGCTGGGGGCAGTACTTC
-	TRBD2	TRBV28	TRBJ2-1	CASSPRLAGDLYNEQFF	TGTGCCAGCAGTCCCCGACTAGCGGGAGACTTATACAATGAGCAGTTCTTC
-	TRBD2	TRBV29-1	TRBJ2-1	CSVGTSGSYNEQFF	TGCAGCGTCGGGACTAGCGGGAGTTACAATGAGCAGTTCTTC
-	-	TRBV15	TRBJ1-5	CATSRDWRLGNQPQHF	TGTGCCACCAGCAGAGATTGGAGATTGGGCAATCAGCCCCAGCATTTT
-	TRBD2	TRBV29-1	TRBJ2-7	CSVKTSGSSYEQYF	TGCAGCGTTAAGACTAGCGGGAGCTCCTACGAGCAGTACTTC
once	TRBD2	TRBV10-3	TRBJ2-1	CAISLAGINEQFF	TGTGCCATCAGCCTAGCGGGGATCAATGAGCAGTTCTTC
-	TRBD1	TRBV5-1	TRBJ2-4	CASSWNSGTGVNIQYF	TGCGCCAGCAGCTGGAATTCCGGGACAGGGGTAAACATTCAGTACTTC
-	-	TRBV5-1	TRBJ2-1	CASSSLQEFNEQFF	TGCGCCAGCAGCTCCCTACAGGAGTTCAATGAGCAGTTCTTC
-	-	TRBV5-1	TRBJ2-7	CASSGEYEQYF	TGCGCCAGCAGCGGAGAATACGAGCAGTACTTC
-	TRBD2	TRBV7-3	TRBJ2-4	CASFRTSVSF	TGTGCCAGCTTTAGGACTAGCGTTTCCTTC
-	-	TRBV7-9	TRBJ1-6	CASSLSRNSPLHF	TGTGCCAGCAGCCTTTCTAGAAATTCACCCCTCCACTTT
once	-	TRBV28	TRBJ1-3	CASSLNQAASPGNTIYF	TGTGCCAGCAGTTTAAACCAGGCAGCCAGCCCTGGAAACACCATATATTTT
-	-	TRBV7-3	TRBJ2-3	CASGRTDTDTQYF	TGTGCCAGCGGGAGAACCGACACAGATACGCAGTATTTT
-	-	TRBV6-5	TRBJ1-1	CAAVSGGGEGTEAFF	TGTGCCGCCGTCTCCGGGGGAGGGGAGGGCACTGAAGCTTTCTTT
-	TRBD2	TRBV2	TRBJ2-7	CASGRGREYEQYF	TGTGCCAGCGGTCGGGGGAGGGAGTACGAGCAGTACTTC
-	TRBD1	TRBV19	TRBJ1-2	CASSMGTGLSYGYTF	TGTGCCAGTAGTATGGGGACAGGGCTTTCCTATGGCTACACCTTC
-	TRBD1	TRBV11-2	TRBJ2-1	CASSFSTGTAYNEQFF	TGTGCCAGCAGCTTTAGTACAGGGACAGCCTACAATGAGCAGTTCTTC
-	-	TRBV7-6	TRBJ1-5	CASSLGGHSNQPQHF	TGTGCCAGCAGCTTAGGAGGACATAGCAATCAGCCCCAGCATTTT
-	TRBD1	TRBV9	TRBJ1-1	CASSATGGTEAFF	TGTGCCAGCAGCGCTACAGGGGGCACTGAAGCTTTCTTT
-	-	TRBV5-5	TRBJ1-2	CASNSAPQYGYTF	TGTGCCAGCAATTCCGCACCCCAGTATGGCTACACCTTC
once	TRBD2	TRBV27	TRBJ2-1	CASSLSMVGTSGRHNEQFF	TGTGCCAGCAGTTTATCTATGGTTGGGACTAGCGGGAGACACAATGAGCAGTTCTTC
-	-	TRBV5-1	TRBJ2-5	CASSLEAEQETQYF	TGCGCCAGCAGCTTGGAGGCGGAACAAGAGACCCAGTACTTC
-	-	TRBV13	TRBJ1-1	CASSLTTGPGTEAFF	TGTGCCAGCAGCTTAACGACAGGACCGGGCACTGAAGCTTTCTTT
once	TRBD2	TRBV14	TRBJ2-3	CASSLRGSGSWTDTQYF	TGTGCCAGCAGCCTTCGGGGAAGCGGGAGTTGGACAGATACGCAGTATTTT
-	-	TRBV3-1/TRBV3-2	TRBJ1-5	CASSQASNSNQPQHF	TGTGCCAGCAGCCAAGCTAGCAATAGCAATCAGCCCCAGCATTTT
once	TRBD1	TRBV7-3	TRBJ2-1	CASSSHGTGNEQFF	TGTGCCAGCAGCAGCCATGGGACAGGGAACGAGCAGTTCTTC
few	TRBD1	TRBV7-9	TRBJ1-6	CASSPTGTASYNSPLHF	TGTGCCAGCAGCCCGACAGGGACCGCGTCCTATAATTCACCCCTCCACTTT
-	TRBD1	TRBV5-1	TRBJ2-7	CASSPRGQGEQYF	TGCGCCAGCAGCCCCAGGGGGCAAGGCGAGCAGTACTTC
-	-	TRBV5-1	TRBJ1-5	CASSFGGTNQPQHF	TGCGCCAGCAGCTTTGGAGGGACTAATCAGCCCCAGCATTTT
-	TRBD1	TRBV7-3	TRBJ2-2	CASSPAGTGVTGELFF	TGTGCCAGCAGCCCGGCGGGGACAGGGGTTACCGGGGAGCTGTTTTTT